Presented here are 32 T cell receptor beta chains from one specimen sequenced in a study of neurological immune-mediated disorders. Using its own MiXCR run on the 5' RACE reads, TCRdb lists one record per CDR3 protein. The table lists 20,000 or so distinct CDR3 sequences, about 15% of them singletons. Sequenced sample: PBMCs. The source of these receptors is a female donor with HTLV-1-associated myelopathy (HAM/TSP).

This clonotype appeared many times. The J gene is TRBJ2-1, the V gene TRBV20-1; D might be TRBD1 (5 bases). The CDR3 loop spans 13 amino acids. V was trimmed by 7 bases and J by 9 bases, leaving 19 bases between them. Germline CDR1 is DFQATT and CDR2 is SNEGSKA (reference sequence). The CDR3 region has the DNA TGCAGTGTCAAGCCGGCAGGGCGCCTTGAGCAGTTCTTC. Its translation is CSVKPAGRLEQFF.

This clonotype was detected ten times or more. This chain joins TRBV12-3 or TRBV12-4 and TRBJ2-3; 8 positions match TRBD2. The CDR3 contains 12 residues. Trimming at V came to 5 bases and at J to 14 bases, leaving 9 bases not matched to a gene. The CDR3 spells CASSTGLAFLYF. The CDR3 DNA sequence: TGTGCCAGCAGTACAGGACTAGCTTTTTTGTATTTT.

This clonotype is judged medium-sized. This chain connects TRBV20-1 to TRBJ2-7, with 10 positions matching TRBD2. This CDR3 comprises 14 residues. Germline V CDR1 and CDR2: DFQATT, SNEGSKA (reference sequence). Trimming removed 0 bases from V and 3 bases from J; junction bases left unmatched: 2. The CDR3, as DNA: TGCAGTGCTAGAGAGGCTAGCGGGGGCTACGAGCAGTACTTC. This codes for CSAREASGGYEQYF.

Many counts were recorded for this clonotype. The rearrangement uses TRBV20-1 and TRBJ2-4; tentative D call: TRBD2 (5 bases). V lost 3 bases and J 8 bases, leaving 17 bases between the germline ends. The CDR3 sequence is 14 residues long. CDR1 and CDR2 from the germline V gene are DFQATT and SNEGSKA (reference sequence). CDR3 coding DNA: TGCAGTGCTAGGGCAGGTCGGGGTACTGACATTCAGTACTTC. Translated: CSARAGRGTDIQYF.

This clonotype was observed at least ten times. This chain joins TRBV15 and TRBJ2-7; 9 nucleotides match TRBD1. This CDR3 has 18 amino acids. J lost 2 bases, V lost 0 bases, and 11 bases had no gene match. Germline CDR1 is LNHNV and CDR2 is YYDKDF (reference sequence). CDR3 region: CATSRDLTGGVNAYEQYF. The CDR3 nucleotides read TGTGCCACCAGCAGAGATTTAACAGGGGGCGTCAACGCCTACGAGCAGTACTTC.

The table lists this clonotype with many counts. The CDR3 protein is CASSKNGHPTDEQFF. CDR3 DNA sequence: TGTGCCAGCAGCAAGAACGGACACCCCACGGATGAGCAGTTCTTC. This chain links TRBV21-1 with TRBJ2-1; no DNA check was done on the table's D call, TRBD1. TRBV21-1 is tagged as a pseudogene. There are 15 residues in the CDR3.

This clonotype was seen repeatedly, ten times or more. This chain joins TRBV10-3 and TRBJ2-2; 13 bases agree with TRBD2. The CDR3 length is 20 residues. Trimming at V came to 4 bases and at J to 0 bases, leaving 11 bases not matched to a gene. Germline loops: CDR1 ENHRY, CDR2 SYGVKD. The CDR3 here is CAISGQEPGLAGSNTGELFF. CDR3 sequence (DNA): TGTGCCATCAGTGGACAGGAACCGGGACTAGCGGGGTCGAACACCGGGGAGCTGTTTTTT.

This clonotype has at least ten counts. The V and J genes are TRBV5-1 and TRBJ2-2; maybe TRBD1 (6 bases). This CDR3 comprises 14 residues. Looked up from germline, CDR1 is SGHRS and CDR2 is YFSETQ. Trimming removed 3 bases from V and 4 bases from J, with 10 bases in between. The CDR3 loop reads CASSYLTGTGELFF. CDR3 DNA sequence: TGCGCCAGCAGCTACCTGACAGGCACCGGGGAGCTGTTTTTT.

At least ten counts were recorded for this clonotype. V gene TRBV20-1 combines with J gene TRBJ2-1; D remains ambiguous. V was clipped by 1 base and J by 3 bases, with 16 bases between them. CDR1 is DFQATT, CDR2 SNEGSKA, per germline (reference sequence). The CDR3 loop spans 16 amino acids. CDR3 DNA: TGCAGTGCTAGAGTCGGTAGCTCCCCCCGCTACAATGAGCAGTTCTTC. Translating it yields CSARVGSSPRYNEQFF.

This clonotype was seen repeatedly, ten times or more. The chain couples TRBV5-6 to TRBJ2-2; D is uncertain. Germline CDR1 and CDR2: SGHDT and YYEEEE. Deletions cut 3 bases from V and 1 base from J, with 1 base between. This CDR3 comprises 12 residues. This CDR3 is CASSWNTGELFF. The CDR3 bases are TGTGCCAGCAGCTGGAACACCGGGGAGCTGTTTTTT. The whole variable domain, remainder taken from reference TRBV5-6 and TRBJ2-2, is DAGVTQSPTHLIKTRGQQVTLRCSPKSGHDTVSWYQQALGQGPQFIFQYYEEEERQRGNFPDRFSGHQFPNYSSELNVNALLLGDSALYLCASSWNTGELFFGEGSRLTVL.

The V call is TRBV29-1, the J call TRBJ1-2; no clear D gene. The CDR3 spans 14 residues. The V and J ends lost 5 bases and 5 bases respectively, with 18 bases between them. Germline CDR1 SQVTM, CDR2 ANQGSEA. The CDR3 DNA is TGCAGCGTTTTCCCCGCTGATACCGAGTATGGCTACACCTTC. Its translation is CSVFPADTEYGYTF.

This clonotype was counted at least ten times. The V and J genes are TRBV6-6 and TRBJ2-2; 10 bases are shared with TRBD1. V trimming: 6 bases; J trimming: 1 base; junction bases outside the gene matches: 11. CDR1 is MNHNY and CDR2 is SVGAGI in the germline V gene (reference sequence). This CDR3 region has 18 residues. In DNA form, the CDR3 reads TGTGCCAGCAGAGACAGCCCCGGGACAGGGGAGAACACCGGGGAGCTGTTTTTT. Its translation is CASRDSPGTGENTGELFF.

This clonotype counts as medium-sized. This chain joins TRBV20-1 and TRBJ2-1, with 13 bases that match TRBD2. CDR1 is DFQATT and CDR2 is SNEGSKA in the germline V gene (reference sequence). Trimming at V came to 5 bases and at J to 4 bases, leaving 11 bases not matched to a gene. The CDR3 extends over 17 amino acids. CDR3 nucleotide sequence: TGCAGTGCTGGAACGGGACTAGCGGGATACAAATACAATGAGCAGTTCTTC. As protein: CSAGTGLAGYKYNEQFF.

The J gene is TRBJ1-4, the V gene TRBV5-1, with 8 bases identical to TRBD1. The CDR3 covers 17 residues. CDR1 is SGHRS and CDR2 is YFSETQ in the germline V gene. Trimming removed 3 bases from V and 3 bases from J; junction bases left unmatched: 10. The CDR3 here is CASSSGQGAWANEKLFF. The CDR3 DNA follows: TGCGCCAGCAGCTCTGGACAGGGAGCGTGGGCTAATGAAAAACTGTTTTTT.

In this sample, this clonotype turned up many times. The rearrangement uses TRBV28 and TRBJ1-1; unclear D gene. Germline V gene sequence: CDR1 MDHEN, CDR2 SYDVKM. This CDR3 has 14 residues. Trimming took 3 bases from V and 3 from J, leaving 11 bases between them. CDR3 sequence (DNA): TGTGCCAGCAGTTTTGGAACTCGGGACACTGAAGCTTTCTTT. Translated: CASSFGTRDTEAFF. Using reference TRBV28 and TRBJ1-1 for the parts outside the CDR3, the full variable domain is DVKVTQSSRYLVKRTGEKVFLECVQDMDHENMFWYRQDPGLGLRLIYFSYDVKMKEKGDIPEGYSVSREKKERFSLILESASTNQTSMYLCASSFGTRDTEAFFGQGTRLTVV.

This clonotype came up many times. V gene TRBV20-1 combines with J gene TRBJ2-1; D uncertain. V gave up 3 bases and J gave up 2 bases, with 17 bases separating them. Germline lookup yields CDR1 DFQATT and CDR2 SNEGSKA (reference sequence). The CDR3 totals 16 residues. The CDR3 nucleotides are TGCAGTGCTAGGTACCCGGAACTCGCAACCTACAATGAGCAGTTCTTC. Protein: CSARYPELATYNEQFF.

This clonotype was detected many times. The chain couples TRBV5-1 to TRBJ2-1; possible D gene TRBD1, 6 bases. Trimming cost V 4 bases and J 8 bases, with 16 bases left between them. The CDR3 has 14 residues. The germline CDR1 and CDR2 sequences are SGHRS and YFSETQ. This chain's CDR3 is CASSPGQPLDEQFF. CDR3 bases: TGCGCCAGCAGCCCCGGACAGCCTTTGGATGAGCAGTTCTTC.

This clonotype has at least ten counts. This chain connects TRBV2 to TRBJ2-3; 9 nucleotides agree with TRBD2. V gave up 5 bases and J gave up 2 bases; unmatched junction bases: 8. Germline V gene lookup returns CDR1 SNHLY and CDR2 FYNNEI. The CDR3 spans 16 residues. For the CDR3, the DNA is TGTGCCAGCAGTCTCCTAGCGGGGATAAACACAGATACGCAGTATTTT. Its protein is CASSLLAGINTDTQYF.

By sample fraction, this clonotype is medium-sized. V gene TRBV20-1 combines with J gene TRBJ2-7; D ambiguous. The CDR3 extends over 15 amino acids. Germline-derived CDR1 and CDR2 are DFQATT and SNEGSKA (reference sequence). Trimming stripped 1 base from V and 2 bases from J, with 15 bases between. The CDR3 DNA sequence: TGCAGTGCTAGAGGAAGGGCCCCACCGACCTACGAGCAGTACTTC. Its protein is CSARGRAPPTYEQYF.

Ten or more counts support this clonotype. This chain links TRBV20-1 with TRBJ2-1, with D uncertain. The V end lost 0 bases, the J end lost 4 bases, and 10 bases lay between the germline ends. CDR3 length: 14 amino acids. The germline V gene has CDR1 DFQATT and CDR2 SNEGSKA (reference sequence). CDR3 region: CSARDLVVYNEQFF. DNA for the CDR3: TGCAGTGCTAGAGATTTGGTCGTTTACAATGAGCAGTTCTTC.

Ten or more counts support this clonotype. CDR3: CAISELAFSTDTQYF. The CDR3 DNA follows: TGTGCCATCAGTGAGTTAGCCTTCAGCACAGATACGCAGTATTTT. The chain couples TRBV10-3 to TRBJ2-3; no firm D call. Trimming removed 1 base at V and 0 bases at J, with 8 bases between. In germline, CDR1 is ENHRY, CDR2 SYGVKD. The CDR3 sequence is 15 residues long.

In this sample, this clonotype turned up a few times. V and J are TRBV5-1 and TRBJ2-3, with 10 bases aligning to TRBD2. The CDR3 loop spans 16 amino acids. Trimming removed 7 bases from V and 5 bases from J; junction bases left unmatched: 13. CDR1 SGHRS and CDR2 YFSETQ come from the germline V gene. CDR3 loop: CASCRGAGGSGDTQYF. The DNA of the CDR3 is TGCGCCAGCTGCCGGGGAGCGGGGGGGAGTGGAGATACGCAGTATTTT.

The rearrangement uses TRBV7-6 and TRBJ1-5; D gene ambiguous. The germline CDR1 and CDR2 sequences are SGHVS and FNYEAQ. Trimming pared 0 bases from V and 11 bases from J, leaving 14 bases between. This CDR3 has 14 amino acids. The CDR3, as DNA: TGTGCCAGCAGCTTAGCGGCGGGTGATTGGACCCAGCATTTT. This codes for CASSLAAGDWTQHF.

This clonotype was observed many times. The chain is built from TRBV5-1 and TRBJ2-5; no clear D. Germline lookup yields CDR1 SGHRS and CDR2 YFSETQ. The CDR3 spans 15 residues. V was cut by 2 bases and J by 1 base, with 12 bases left in between. CDR3 coding DNA: TGCGCCAGCAGCTTAACCGCGTCAGGCCAAGAGACCCAGTACTTC. The encoded protein is CASSLTASGQETQYF.

In this sample, this clonotype turned up many times. The gene calls are TRBV11-1 and TRBJ2-1; 8 bases fit TRBD2. The CDR3 contains 15 residues. The J segment lost 4 bases and the V segment lost 4 bases, leaving 6 bases of the junction unmatched. Germline V lookup: CDR1 SGHAT, CDR2 FQDESV (reference sequence). CDR3 coding DNA: TGTGCCAGCAGCTCCACTAGCGGAATTTACAATGAGCAGTTCTTC. It is translated as CASSSTSGIYNEQFF.

There are many counts of this clonotype. This chain links TRBV4-1 with TRBJ2-7; D is ambiguous. The germline V gene has CDR1 MGHRA and CDR2 YSYEKL. There are 14 residues in the CDR3. Trimming removed 1 base at V and 0 bases at J, with 7 bases between. CDR3 nucleotide sequence: TGCGCCAGCAGCCAAGGCGCGAGCTCCTACGAGCAGTACTTC. Translating it yields CASSQGASSYEQYF.

This clonotype showed up just a few times. CDR3 sequence: CASSESAAYNEQFF. CDR3 in DNA: TGCGCCAGCAGTGAGTCGGCAGCCTACAATGAGCAGTTCTTC. V is TRBV10-1 and J is TRBJ2-1; unclear D gene. Germline-derived CDR1 and CDR2 are WNHNN and SYGVQD (reference sequence). There are 14 residues in the CDR3. The V and J ends lost 0 bases and 2 bases respectively, with 5 bases between them.

This clonotype was recorded at least ten times. V is TRBV5-5 and J is TRBJ2-1; no definite D call. The CDR3 spans 13 residues. Trimming cost V 2 bases and J 3 bases, with 6 bases left between them. Per germline, CDR1 SGHKS and CDR2 YYEKEE (reference sequence). The CDR3 region has the DNA TGTGCCAGCAGCTTTACAGTCTACAATGAGCAGTTCTTC. The encoded protein is CASSFTVYNEQFF. The entire variable domain, with the rest obtained from reference TRBV5-5 and TRBJ2-1, is as follows: DAGVTQSPTHLIKTRGQQVTLRCSPISGHKSVSWYQQVLGQGPQFIFQYYEKEERGRGNFPDRFSARQFPNYSSELNVNALLLGDSALYLCASSFTVYNEQFFGPGTRLTVL.

The J gene is TRBJ2-3, the V gene TRBV7-2, with D unclear. The end of the DNA aligns better with TRBJ1-1, so the J call may be wrong. Per germline, CDR1 SGHTA and CDR2 FQGNSA. The CDR3 sequence is 12 residues long. CDR3 sequence (DNA): TGTGCCAGCAGCTTACGGGGTGCTGAAGCTTTCTTT. Encoded protein: CASSLRGAEAFF.

This clonotype was recorded at least ten times. This chain uses TRBV7-9 with TRBJ1-4; 10 bases match TRBD1. Unmatched junction bases numbered 7, after V lost 6 bases and J lost 6 bases. The CDR3 covers 15 residues. CDR1 is SEHNR and CDR2 is FQNEAQ in the germline V gene (reference sequence). CDR3: CASSRPGQGYEKLFF. CDR3 nucleotide sequence: TGTGCCAGCAGTCGCCCGGGACAGGGGTATGAAAAACTGTTTTTT.

The CDR3 protein is CASSLDGPRGEQYF. The DNA for the CDR3 is TGTGCCAGCAGCTTAGATGGCCCTCGGGGGGAGCAGTACTTC. The chain joins TRBV11-2 to TRBJ2-7; tentatively, D is TRBD2 (6 bases). CDR1 SGHAT and CDR2 FQNNGV come from the germline V gene. The length of the CDR3 is 14 residues. Trimming left V 0 bases short and J 7 bases short, with 13 bases between.

About this clonotype itself: A much larger clone lies one base from this, so it may be a read error. The J gene is TRBJ2-2, the V gene TRBV12-3 or TRBV12-4; TRBD2 is a possible D gene (7 bases). There are 12 residues in the CDR3. V dropped 5 bases and J dropped 9 bases, with 10 bases sitting between them. In DNA form, the CDR3 reads TGTGCCAGCAGTGCGGGGGCCAGGGAGCTGTTTTTT. Translation gives CASSAGARELFF.